Following are 18 T cell receptor beta chains from one sample sequenced in a study of T cells in Graves' hyperthyroidism and ophthalmopathy. RNA transcripts served as the template for amplifying TCR beta CDR3 regions. TCR CDR3 underwent first-round RT-PCR with the HTBI primer set. TCRdb re-analysed the multiplex PCR reads in MiXCR, keeping a single row per CDR3 protein. The table lists 530,000 or so distinct CDR3 sequences, 15% to 20% of them singletons. Sequencing was carried out using blood. The receptors here all came from a woman between 18 and 29 years old with Graves' ophthalmopathy.

The CDR3 sequence is CASSGVLAGALPYEQYF. CDR3 in DNA: TGTGCCAGCAGCGGCGTACTAGCGGGAGCGTTGCCCTACGAGCAGTACTTC. The V call is TRBV9, the J call TRBJ2-7; 11 bases are shared with TRBD2. Germline CDR1 and CDR2: SGDLS and YYNGEE. Trimming took 3 bases from V and 2 from J; bases not matched to a gene: 10. The CDR3 is 17 residues long. Full variable domain (outside the CDR3, taken from reference TRBV9 and TRBJ2-7): DSGVTQTPKHLITATGQRVTLRCSPRSGDLSVYWYQQSLDQGLQFLIQYYNGEERAKGNILERFSAQQFPDLHSELNLSSLELGDSALYFCASSGVLAGALPYEQYFGPGTRLTVT.

In DNA, the CDR3 is TGCAGCGTTGAAGTCAAGGACGCTGAAGCTTTCTTT. This translates into CSVEVKDAEAFF. The chain links TRBV29-1 to TRBJ1-1; D ambiguous. Germline loops: CDR1 SQVTM, CDR2 ANQGSEA. V was clipped by 1 base and J by 6 bases, with 9 bases between them. The CDR3 runs 12 residues.

This clonotype came up a few times. The V call is TRBV4-1, the J call TRBJ2-7; 10 bases are a match to TRBD2. J lost 0 bases, V lost 0 bases, and 8 bases had no gene match. CDR3 length: 18 amino acids. Per the germline V gene, CDR1 is MGHRA and CDR2 is YSYEKL. The CDR3 nucleotides read TGCGCCAGCAGCCAAGATCCTAGCGGGGGACGAAGCTCCTACGAGCAGTACTTC. Protein sequence: CASSQDPSGGRSSYEQYF.

This clonotype was recorded at least ten times. The CDR3 loop is CASSLPTGPTYEQYF. The DNA for the CDR3 is TGTGCCAGCAGCTTACCGACAGGGCCCACCTACGAGCAGTACTTC. The V call is TRBV7-9, the J call TRBJ2-7, with TRBD1 matching 7 bases. CDR3 size: 15 residues. After removal of 2 bases from V and 2 bases from J, the junction contained 6 bases not matched to a gene. CDR1 and CDR2 from the germline V gene are SEHNR and FQNEAQ (reference sequence). Using reference TRBV7-9 and TRBJ2-7 for the parts outside the CDR3, the full variable domain is DTGVSQNPRHKITKRGQNVTFRCDPISEHNRLYWYRQTLGQGPEFLTYFQNEAQLEKSRLLSDRFSAERPKGSFSTLEIQRTEQGDSAMYLCASSLPTGPTYEQYFGPGTRLTVT.

This clonotype was counted ten times or more. The chain has TRBV27 and TRBJ2-7; 7 nucleotides align to TRBD2. Germline V lookup: CDR1 MNHEY, CDR2 SMNVEV (reference sequence). CDR3 size: 14 residues. The trim removed 2 bases at V and 0 bases at J, leaving 1 base unmatched. CDR3 bases: TGTGCCAGCAGTTTAGCGGGAGTCTCCTACGAGCAGTACTTC. Residues: CASSLAGVSYEQYF.

A word on this clonotype: One end of the junction varies from germline; a read error may be responsible. In DNA, the CDR3 is TGTGCCAGCAGACGTCCGGGCCAAGGGACCCAGTACTTC. This translates into CASRRPGQGTQYF. This rearrangement joins TRBV6-1 to TRBJ2-5; unclear D gene. CDR3 length equals 13 residues. CDR1 MNHNS and CDR2 SASEGT come from the germline V gene.

At least ten counts were recorded for this clonotype. This rearrangement joins TRBV2 to TRBJ2-7; D ambiguous. The CDR3 sequence is 13 residues long. Germline-derived CDR1 and CDR2 are SNHLY and FYNNEI. Trimming took 4 bases from V and 0 from J, leaving 7 bases between them. CDR3 bases: TGTGCCAGCAGTGGCGGTTTCTCCTACGAGCAGTACTTC. Its translation is CASSGGFSYEQYF.

This clonotype was detected ten times or more. This chain joins TRBV20-1 and TRBJ2-1, with TRBD1 matching over 9 bases. J gave up 0 bases and V 1 base, and 4 bases lay outside the gene matches. CDR1 DFQATT and CDR2 SNEGSKA come from the germline V gene (reference sequence). CDR3 length: 16 amino acids. The CDR3 is CSARVGTGSSYNEQFF. The CDR3, as DNA: TGCAGTGCTAGAGTCGGGACAGGGAGCTCCTACAATGAGCAGTTCTTC.

The chain is built from TRBV28 and TRBJ2-7, with 11 bases identical to TRBD2. CDR1 and CDR2 from the germline V gene are MDHEN and SYDVKM. The CDR3 consists of 17 residues. Germline trimming cut 3 bases from V and 2 bases from J; bases unmatched to any gene: 9. In DNA, the CDR3 is TGTGCCAGCAGTTTGATGGCACTAGCGGGAGTAACCTACGAGCAGTACTTC. It encodes CASSLMALAGVTYEQYF.

This clonotype occurred many times. The chain links TRBV7-8 to TRBJ1-5; 10 bases agree with TRBD1. The CDR3 extends over 16 amino acids. Germline V gene sequence: CDR1 SGHVS, CDR2 FQNEAQ. The V and J ends lost 2 bases and 2 bases, in that order; junction bases with no gene match: 3. The CDR3 here is CASSLRGTGGNQPQHF. CDR3 DNA: TGTGCCAGCAGCTTAAGGGGGACAGGGGGCAATCAGCCCCAGCATTTT. Full variable domain (outside the CDR3, taken from reference TRBV7-8 and TRBJ1-5): GAGVSQSPRYKVAKRGQDVALRCDPISGHVSLFWYQQALGQGPEFLTYFQNEAQLDKSGLPSDRFFAERPEGSVSTLKIQRTQQEDSAVYLCASSLRGTGGNQPQHFGDGTRLSIL.

At least ten counts were recorded for this clonotype. The chain employs TRBV7-9 and TRBJ2-7; the D is unclear. Germline CDR1 is SEHNR and CDR2 is FQNEAQ (reference sequence). The V end was cut by 5 bases, the J end by 2 bases, with 10 bases between. CDR3 length: 13 residues. CDR3 region: CASSPVSTYEQYF. The CDR3 DNA is TGTGCCAGCAGCCCCGTATCAACCTACGAGCAGTACTTC.

The sample holds one count of this clonotype. A read error may be the cause here, since a much bigger clone is one base away. The V and J genes are TRBV27 and TRBJ1-6; D not resolved. CDR3 length equals 15 residues. Germline V gene sequence: CDR1 MNHEY, CDR2 SMNVEV (reference sequence). V dropped 7 bases and J dropped 0 bases, with 10 bases sitting between them. The CDR3 nucleotides read TGTGCCAGCACCCCACAGAGCTCCTATAATTCACCCCTCCACTTT. It specifies CASTPQSSYNSPLHF.

This clonotype appeared many times. The J gene is TRBJ2-3, the V gene TRBV7-2, with TRBD2 matching over 8 bases. Germline values: CDR1 SGHTA, CDR2 FQGNSA. Trimming at V came to 5 bases and at J to 8 bases, leaving 12 bases not matched to a gene. The CDR3 loop spans 15 amino acids. The CDR3 here is CASSVSGTPARTQYF. The CDR3 bases are TGTGCCAGCAGCGTTAGCGGGACCCCCGCCCGTACGCAGTATTTT.

This clonotype was picked up many times. Written as DNA, the CDR3 is TGTGCCAGCAGTGGTGCCAGGGGGGAGGTCACTGAAGCTTTCTTT. Translating gives CASSGARGEVTEAFF. The gene calls are TRBV25-1 and TRBJ1-1; TRBD1 matches at 7 bases. J lost 4 bases, V lost 4 bases, and 9 bases had no gene match. Germline V gives CDR1 MGHDK, CDR2 SYGVNS. The CDR3 covers 15 residues.

In its sample, this clonotype was seen many times. The V call is TRBV2, the J call TRBJ1-4; D call uncertain. Looked up from germline, CDR1 is SNHLY and CDR2 is FYNNEI. The CDR3 extends over 16 amino acids. Trimming shortened V by 7 bases and J by 3 bases, and 18 bases separated the two germline ends. The CDR3 DNA follows: TGTGCCAGCATAAGGAGGGCAGATCCGTCTAATGAAAAACTGTTTTTT. Encoded protein: CASIRRADPSNEKLFF.

The J gene is TRBJ1-1, the V gene TRBV30; D is uncertain. With 0 bases removed from V and 8 bases from J, the gap between germline ends came to 7 bases. The CDR3 is made up of 11 amino acids. Germline V lookup: CDR1 GTSNPN, CDR2 SVGIG (reference sequence). DNA of the CDR3: TGTGCCTGGAGTGTAGGCGAGGAAGCTTTCTTT. It codes for CAWSVGEEAFF.

This clonotype was picked up many times. This sequence joins TRBV4-3 and TRBJ2-1; 11 positions match TRBD2. The CDR3 contains 18 residues. V dropped 1 base and J dropped 7; count of bases not matched to a gene: 12. CDR1 and CDR2 (germline): LGHNA, YSLEER. The CDR3 is CASSQGWVAGGPQNEQFF. For the CDR3, the DNA is TGCGCCAGCAGCCAAGGTTGGGTAGCGGGAGGGCCTCAAAATGAGCAGTTCTTC.

This clonotype was recorded many times. V and J are TRBV18 and TRBJ1-1; the match to TRBD1 covers 7 bases. The CDR3 extends over 16 amino acids. In germline, CDR1 is KGHSH, CDR2 LQKENI. V lost 6 bases and J lost 4; bases outside the gene matches: 14. CDR3 protein: CASSREGAQIATEAFF. DNA of the CDR3: TGTGCCAGCTCGCGGGAGGGGGCGCAAATTGCCACTGAAGCTTTCTTT.